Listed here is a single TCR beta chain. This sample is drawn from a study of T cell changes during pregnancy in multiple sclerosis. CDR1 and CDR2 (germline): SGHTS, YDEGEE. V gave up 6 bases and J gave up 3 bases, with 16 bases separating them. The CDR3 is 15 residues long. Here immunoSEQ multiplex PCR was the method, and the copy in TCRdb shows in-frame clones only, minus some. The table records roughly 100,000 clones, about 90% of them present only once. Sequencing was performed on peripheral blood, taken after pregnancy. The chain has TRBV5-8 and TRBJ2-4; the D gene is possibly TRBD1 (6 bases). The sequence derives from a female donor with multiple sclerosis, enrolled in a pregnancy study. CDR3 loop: CASTLIQGSKNIQYF. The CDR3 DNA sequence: TGTGCCAGCACCCTGATTCAGGGGAGCAAAAACATTCAGTACTTC. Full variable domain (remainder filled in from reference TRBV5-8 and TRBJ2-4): EAGVTQSPTHLIKTRGQQATLRCSPISGHTSVYWYQQALGLGLQFLLWYDEGEERNRGNFPPRFSGRQFPNYSSELNVNALELEDSALYLCASTLIQGSKNIQYFGAGTRLSVL.